This TCR beta chain was captured in a study of T-cell reconstitution after alpha-beta-depleted transplantation in children. Study outcomes and limitations: About two months after transplant, alpha-beta T cells reportedly came from several hundred expanded graft clones. A year post-transplant, T-cell counts and diversity derived mostly from newly produced T cells. Surviving thymic progenitors and recipient T cells were the source of high TCRbeta diversity at day 60 in some patients.

The TCRbeta library incorporated unique molecular identifiers. From the PCR reads, TCRdb called clonotypes with MiXCR, one entry per CDR3 protein. The sample consists of approximately 20,000 distinct CDR3 sequences, 10% to 15% of them appearing once. The CDR3 has 15 amino acids. Germline V gives CDR1 MNHEY, CDR2 SMNVEV (reference sequence). Germline trimming cut 1 base from V and 9 bases from J; bases unmatched to any gene: 2. This clonotype was detected ten times or more. Its antigen is not identified. The starting material was PBMCs, mostly from graft donor cells, obtained 60 days after TCRalphabeta/CD19-depleted stem cell transplant. The J gene is TRBJ1-6, the V gene TRBV27; TRBD1 aligns across 11 bases. The receptor comes from a female patient aged 2-9 years who had a stem cell transplant for congenital amegakaryocytic thrombocytopenia, so the T cells may come from the graft donor. The CDR3: CASSLWTGGVSPLHF. DNA for the CDR3: TGTGCCAGCAGTTTATGGACAGGGGGCGTTTCACCCCTCCACTTT.